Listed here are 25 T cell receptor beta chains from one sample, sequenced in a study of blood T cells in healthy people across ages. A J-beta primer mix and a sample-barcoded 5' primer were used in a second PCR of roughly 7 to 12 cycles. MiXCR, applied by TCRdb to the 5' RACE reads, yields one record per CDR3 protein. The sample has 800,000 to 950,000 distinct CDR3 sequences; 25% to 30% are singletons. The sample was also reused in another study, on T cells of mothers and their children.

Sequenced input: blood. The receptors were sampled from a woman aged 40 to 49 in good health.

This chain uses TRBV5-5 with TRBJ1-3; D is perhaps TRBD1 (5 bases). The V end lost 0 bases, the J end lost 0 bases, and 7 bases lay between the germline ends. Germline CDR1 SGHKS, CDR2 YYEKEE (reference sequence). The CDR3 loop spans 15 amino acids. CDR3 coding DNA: TGTGCCAGCAGCTTGGTAGGGACCTCTGGAAACACCATATATTTT. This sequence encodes CASSLVGTSGNTIYF.

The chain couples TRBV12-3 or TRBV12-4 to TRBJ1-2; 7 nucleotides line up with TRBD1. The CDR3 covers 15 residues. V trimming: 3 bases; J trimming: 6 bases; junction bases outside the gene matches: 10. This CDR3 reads CASSLYRGLYHGYTF. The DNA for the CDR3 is TGTGCCAGCAGTTTGTACAGGGGATTGTACCATGGCTACACCTTC.

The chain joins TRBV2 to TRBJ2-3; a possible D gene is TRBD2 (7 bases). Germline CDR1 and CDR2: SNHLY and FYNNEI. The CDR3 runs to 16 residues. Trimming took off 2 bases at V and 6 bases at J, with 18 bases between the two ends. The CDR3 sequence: CASSEISSGGSDTQYF. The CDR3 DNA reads TGTGCCAGCAGTGAAATTTCATCGGGGGGCTCTGATACGCAGTATTTT. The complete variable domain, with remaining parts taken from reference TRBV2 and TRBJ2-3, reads EPEVTQTPSHQVTQMGQEVILRCVPISNHLYFYWYRQILGQKVEFLVSFYNNEISEKSEIFDDQFSVERPDGSNFTLKIRSTKLEDSAMYFCASSEISSGGSDTQYFGPGTRLTVL.

CDR3 protein: CASSIRTSGGGEQFF. CDR3 in DNA: TGTGCCAGCAGCATCCGGACTAGCGGGGGGGGTGAGCAGTTCTTC. The J gene is TRBJ2-1, the V gene TRBV7-2; 15 positions agree with TRBD2. The germline V gene encodes CDR1 SGHTA and CDR2 FQGNSA. The CDR3 runs to 15 residues. J was trimmed by 9 bases and V by 5 bases; bases with no gene match: 5. The entire variable domain, with the rest obtained from reference TRBV7-2 and TRBJ2-1, is as follows: GAGVSQSPSNKVTEKGKDVELRCDPISGHTALYWYRQSLGQGLEFLIYFQGNSAPDKSGLPSDRFSAERTGGSVSTLTIQRTQQEDSAVYLCASSIRTSGGGEQFFGPGTRLTVL.

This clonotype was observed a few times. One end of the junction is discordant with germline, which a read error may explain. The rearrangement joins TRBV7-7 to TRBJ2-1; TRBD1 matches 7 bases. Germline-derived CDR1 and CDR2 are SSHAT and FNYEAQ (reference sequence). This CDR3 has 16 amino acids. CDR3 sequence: CASSPLPGGSYNEQFF. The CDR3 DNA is TGTGCTAGCAGCCCCCTTCCAGGGGGCTCCTACAATGAGCAGTTCTTC.

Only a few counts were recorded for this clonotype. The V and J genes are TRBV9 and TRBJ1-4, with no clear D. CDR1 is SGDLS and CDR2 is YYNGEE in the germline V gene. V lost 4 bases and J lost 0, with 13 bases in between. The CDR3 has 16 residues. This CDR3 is CASSHRTGTTNEKLFF. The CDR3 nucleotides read TGTGCCAGCAGCCACCGGACCGGTACAACTAATGAAAAACTGTTTTTT.

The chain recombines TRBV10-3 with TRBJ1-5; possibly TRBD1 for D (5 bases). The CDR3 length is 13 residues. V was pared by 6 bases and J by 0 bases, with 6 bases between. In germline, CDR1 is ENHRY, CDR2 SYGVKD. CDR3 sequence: CAIRGVSNQPQHF. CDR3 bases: TGTGCCATCAGAGGGGTTAGCAATCAGCCCCAGCATTTT.

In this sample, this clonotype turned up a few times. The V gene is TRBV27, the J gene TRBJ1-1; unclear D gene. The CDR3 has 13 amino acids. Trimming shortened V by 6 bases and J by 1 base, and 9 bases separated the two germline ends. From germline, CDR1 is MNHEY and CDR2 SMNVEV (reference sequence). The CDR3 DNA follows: TGTGCCAGCAGGCCCCCAGGGAACACTGAAGCTTTCTTT. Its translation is CASRPPGNTEAFF.

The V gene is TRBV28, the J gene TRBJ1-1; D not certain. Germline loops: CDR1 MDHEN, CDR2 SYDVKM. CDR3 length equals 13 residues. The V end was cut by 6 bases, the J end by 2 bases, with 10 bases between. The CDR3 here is CASRGFYNTEAFF. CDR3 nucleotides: TGTGCCAGCAGGGGTTTCTATAACACTGAAGCTTTCTTT.

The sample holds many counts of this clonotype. This CDR3 is CSARDPRGPETQYF. The CDR3 coding sequence is TGCAGTGCTAGAGACCCCAGGGGGCCAGAGACCCAGTACTTC. The J gene is TRBJ2-5, the V gene TRBV20-1; 8 positions agree with TRBD1. CDR3 length: 14 residues. After removal of 0 bases from V and 4 bases from J, the junction contained 4 bases not matched to a gene. The germline V gene encodes CDR1 DFQATT and CDR2 SNEGSKA (reference sequence).

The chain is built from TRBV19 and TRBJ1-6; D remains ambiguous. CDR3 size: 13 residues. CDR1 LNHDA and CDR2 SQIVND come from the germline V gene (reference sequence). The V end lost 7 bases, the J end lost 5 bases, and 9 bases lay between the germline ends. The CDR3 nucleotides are TGTGCCAGTACGGCAGCGAATAATTCACCCCTCCACTTT. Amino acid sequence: CASTAANNSPLHF.

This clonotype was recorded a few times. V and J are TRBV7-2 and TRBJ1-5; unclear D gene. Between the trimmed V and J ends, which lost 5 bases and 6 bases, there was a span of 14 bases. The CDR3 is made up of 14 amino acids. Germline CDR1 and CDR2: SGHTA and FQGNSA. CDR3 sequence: CASSPDPKGQPQHF. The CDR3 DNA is TGTGCCAGCAGCCCAGACCCAAAGGGTCAGCCCCAGCATTTT.

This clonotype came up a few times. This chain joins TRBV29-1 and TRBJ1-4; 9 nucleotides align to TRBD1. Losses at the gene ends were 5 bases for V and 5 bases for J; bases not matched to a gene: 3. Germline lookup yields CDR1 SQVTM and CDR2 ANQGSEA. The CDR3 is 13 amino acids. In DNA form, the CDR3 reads TGCAGCGTTAGGACAGGGGCGAATGAAAAACTGTTTTTT. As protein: CSVRTGANEKLFF.

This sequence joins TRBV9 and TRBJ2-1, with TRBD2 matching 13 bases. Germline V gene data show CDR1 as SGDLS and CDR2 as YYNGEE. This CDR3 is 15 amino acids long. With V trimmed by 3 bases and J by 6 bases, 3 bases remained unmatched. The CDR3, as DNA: TGTGCCAGCAGCGACACTAGCGGGGGGGTCAATGAGCAGTTCTTC. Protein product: CASSDTSGGVNEQFF. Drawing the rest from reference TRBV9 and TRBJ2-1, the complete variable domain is DSGVTQTPKHLITATGQRVTLRCSPRSGDLSVYWYQQSLDQGLQFLIQYYNGEERAKGNILERFSAQQFPDLHSELNLSSLELGDSALYFCASSDTSGGVNEQFFGPGTRLTVL.

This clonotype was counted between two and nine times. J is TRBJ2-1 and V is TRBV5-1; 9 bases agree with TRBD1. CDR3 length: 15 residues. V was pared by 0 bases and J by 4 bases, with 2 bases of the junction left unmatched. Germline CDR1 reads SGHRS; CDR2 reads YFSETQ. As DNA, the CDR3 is TGCGCCAGCAGCTTGGAGGGGACAGGGTACAATGAGCAGTTCTTC. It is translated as CASSLEGTGYNEQFF.

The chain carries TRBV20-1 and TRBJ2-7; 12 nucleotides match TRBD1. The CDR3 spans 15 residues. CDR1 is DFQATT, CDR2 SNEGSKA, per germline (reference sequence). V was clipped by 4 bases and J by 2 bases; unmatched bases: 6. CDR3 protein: CSAISRDRGPYEQYF. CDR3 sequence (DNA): TGCAGTGCTATTTCTCGGGACAGGGGGCCCTACGAGCAGTACTTC.

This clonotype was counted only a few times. CDR3 loop: CASSPYRDSPLHF. The CDR3, as DNA: TGTGCCAGCAGTCCATACAGGGATTCACCCCTCCACTTT. The gene calls are TRBV27 and TRBJ1-6, with D maybe TRBD1 (6 bases). CDR1 is MNHEY, CDR2 SMNVEV, per germline (reference sequence). Deletions cut 5 bases from V and 8 bases from J, with 10 bases between. This CDR3 spans 13 amino acids.

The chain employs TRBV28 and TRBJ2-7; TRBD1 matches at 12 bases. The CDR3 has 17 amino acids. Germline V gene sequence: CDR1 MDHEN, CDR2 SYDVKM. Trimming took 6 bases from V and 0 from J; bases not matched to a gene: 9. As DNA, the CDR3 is TGTGCCAGCAGGGGGACAGGGGGCAGACAGACCTCCTACGAGCAGTACTTC. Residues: CASRGTGGRQTSYEQYF.

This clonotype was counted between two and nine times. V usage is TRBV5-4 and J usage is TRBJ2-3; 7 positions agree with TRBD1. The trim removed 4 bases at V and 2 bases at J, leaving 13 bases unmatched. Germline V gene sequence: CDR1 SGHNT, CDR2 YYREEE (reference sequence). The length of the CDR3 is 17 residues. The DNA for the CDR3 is TGTGCCAGCAGCCGGGGCGGCGCAGGGGGAAACACAGATACGCAGTATTTT. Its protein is CASSRGGAGGNTDTQYF.

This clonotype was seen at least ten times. This CDR3 reads CASSEAFLYGYTF. CDR3 DNA: TGTGCCAGCAGTGAAGCCTTCCTATATGGCTACACCTTC. The chain recombines TRBV6-1 with TRBJ1-2; D unresolved. Trimming cost V 0 bases and J 5 bases, with 7 bases left between them. The CDR3 spans 13 residues. Per the germline V gene, CDR1 is MNHNS and CDR2 is SASEGT.

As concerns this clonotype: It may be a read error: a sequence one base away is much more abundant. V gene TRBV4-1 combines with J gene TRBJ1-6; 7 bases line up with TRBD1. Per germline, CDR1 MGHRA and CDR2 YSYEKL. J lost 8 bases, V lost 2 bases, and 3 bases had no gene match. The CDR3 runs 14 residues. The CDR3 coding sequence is TGCGCCAGCAGCCAACAGGGGGGGGATTCACCCCTCCACTTT. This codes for CASSQQGGDSPLHF.

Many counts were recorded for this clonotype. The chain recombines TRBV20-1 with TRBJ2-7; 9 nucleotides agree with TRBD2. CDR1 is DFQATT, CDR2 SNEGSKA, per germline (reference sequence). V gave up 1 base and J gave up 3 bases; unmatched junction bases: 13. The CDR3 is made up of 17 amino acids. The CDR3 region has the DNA TGCAGTGCTAGAGCAGGCGGCGGGGGGGATAGAGGCTACGAGCAGTACTTC. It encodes CSARAGGGGDRGYEQYF.

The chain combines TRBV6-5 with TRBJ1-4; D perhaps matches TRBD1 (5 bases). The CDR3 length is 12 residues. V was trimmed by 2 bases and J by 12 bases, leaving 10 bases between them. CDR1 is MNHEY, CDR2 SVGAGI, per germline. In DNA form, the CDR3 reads TGTGCCAGCAGTTACCTTTGGGGACAACTGTTTTTT. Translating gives CASSYLWGQLFF.

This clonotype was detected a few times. This CDR3 is CASSYMVQGRADTQYF. Here the CDR3 DNA reads TGTGCCAGCAGTTACATGGTTCAGGGTCGGGCAGATACGCAGTATTTT. V usage is TRBV6-5 and J usage is TRBJ2-3; maybe TRBD1 (5 bases). Germline V gene sequence: CDR1 MNHEY, CDR2 SVGAGI. The V and J ends lost 2 bases and 4 bases respectively, with 16 bases between them. CDR3 length equals 16 residues.

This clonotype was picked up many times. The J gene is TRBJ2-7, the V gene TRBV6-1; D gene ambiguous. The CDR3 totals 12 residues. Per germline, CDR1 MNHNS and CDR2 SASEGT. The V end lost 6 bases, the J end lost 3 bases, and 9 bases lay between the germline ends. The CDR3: CASSEVRYEQYF. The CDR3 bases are TGTGCCAGCAGCGAGGTCCGCTACGAGCAGTACTTC.